A selection of T cell receptor beta chains follows, all from one sample in a study of T-cell memory formation after mild COVID-19. TCRdb re-called the 5' RACE reads through MiXCR, storing one row per CDR3 protein. This sample has about 250,000 distinct CDR3 sequences, with roughly 15% found just once. What was sequenced was PBMCs or a T cell subset sorted from them (not recorded which). The receptors were gathered from an adult woman who had mild COVID-19 (a few samples of this study predate the infection). Cell type and time point are not known. Each CDR3 is given with its conserved first and last residue. The order of the fields is J gene, V gene, clone size, D gene, CDR3 protein, CDR3 DNA. The D gene is left open where the match is weak. For some rows the clone size is stated as once, few or many, or as a class when expanded; others skip it.

j_gene: TRBJ2-7; v_gene: TRBV18; abundance: few; d_gene: NA; CDR3aa: CASSPWVVIPYEQYF; CDR3nt: TGTGCCAGCTCACCATGGGTAGTTATCCCCTACGAGCAGTACTTC
j_gene: TRBJ2-1; v_gene: TRBV20-1; abundance: few; d_gene: TRBD1; CDR3aa: CSASWRGDRVHNEQFF; CDR3nt: TGCAGTGCTAGTTGGCGCGGGGACAGGGTTCACAATGAGCAGTTCTTC
j_gene: TRBJ2-7; v_gene: TRBV20-1; abundance: few; d_gene: TRBD2; CDR3aa: CSARTSGRFSYEQYF; CDR3nt: TGCAGTGCTAGGACTAGCGGGCGCTTCTCCTACGAGCAGTACTTC
j_gene: TRBJ2-5; v_gene: TRBV27; abundance: NA; d_gene: TRBD2; CDR3aa: CASSLGRALGETQYF; CDR3nt: TGTGCCAGCAGTTTAGGGAGGGCCCTGGGAGAGACCCAGTACTTC
j_gene: TRBJ2-1; v_gene: TRBV27; abundance: NA; d_gene: NA; CDR3aa: CASSFRTEHNEQFF; CDR3nt: TGTGCCAGCAGTTTTCGGACCGAGCACAATGAGCAGTTCTTC
j_gene: TRBJ2-3; v_gene: TRBV12-3/TRBV12-4; abundance: NA; d_gene: NA; CDR3aa: CASSLAASAGDTQYF; CDR3nt: TGTGCCAGCAGTTTAGCGGCTAGCGCGGGAGATACGCAGTATTTT
j_gene: TRBJ1-1; v_gene: TRBV7-2; abundance: NA; d_gene: NA; CDR3aa: CASSLAISRADTEAFF; CDR3nt: TGTGCCAGCAGCTTAGCGATTTCGCGGGCGGACACTGAAGCTTTCTTT
j_gene: TRBJ2-5; v_gene: TRBV24-1; abundance: NA; d_gene: NA; CDR3aa: CATSDLIRPGQPETQYF; CDR3nt: TGTGCCACCAGTGATTTGATTAGGCCGGGACAACCAGAGACCCAGTACTTC
j_gene: TRBJ2-5; v_gene: TRBV24-1; abundance: NA; d_gene: NA; CDR3aa: CATSDWSNRKETQYF; CDR3nt: TGTGCCACCAGTGACTGGAGCAACAGGAAAGAGACCCAGTACTTC
j_gene: TRBJ1-2; v_gene: TRBV15; abundance: few; d_gene: NA; CDR3aa: CATSRDRGRVNYGYTF; CDR3nt: TGTGCCACCAGCAGAGATCGTGGCAGGGTCAACTATGGCTACACCTTC
j_gene: TRBJ2-1; v_gene: TRBV12-3/TRBV12-4; abundance: few; d_gene: NA; CDR3aa: CASSSRVTYGNEQFF; CDR3nt: TGTGCCAGCAGTTCCAGGGTAACGTATGGCAATGAGCAGTTCTTC
j_gene: TRBJ1-3; v_gene: TRBV12-3/TRBV12-4; abundance: NA; d_gene: NA; CDR3aa: CASSLGGNSGNTIYF; CDR3nt: TGTGCCAGCAGTTTAGGAGGAAACTCTGGAAACACCATATATTTT
j_gene: TRBJ2-7; v_gene: TRBV4-3; abundance: few; d_gene: NA; CDR3aa: CASSQGTAHRGDEQYF; CDR3nt: TGCGCCAGCAGCCAAGGTACAGCGCACCGGGGCGACGAGCAGTACTTC
j_gene: TRBJ1-2; v_gene: TRBV3-1; abundance: NA; d_gene: NA; CDR3aa: CASSQEYNGGYTF; CDR3nt: TGTGCCAGCAGCCAAGAGTATAACGGTGGCTACACCTTC